A selection of T cell receptor beta chains follows, all from one sample in a study of T-cell reconstitution after alpha-beta-depleted transplantation in children. One entry per CDR3 protein results from TCRdb running MiXCR on the PCR reads. The table has some 500,000 distinct CDR3 sequences, about 18% seen once. The specimen was PBMCs from the stem cell graft donor, collected from the stem cell graft. All receptors come from a human donor who donated a stem cell graft to a child with acute lymphoblastic leukemia. Each CDR3 is given without its conserved first and last residue.

j_gene: TRBJ1-2
v_gene: TRBV29-1
CDR3aa: SVVLSNYGYT

j_gene: TRBJ2-4
v_gene: TRBV20-1
CDR3aa: CARDAVVLAKNIQY

j_gene: TRBJ1-2
v_gene: TRBV12-3/TRBV12-4
CDR3aa: ASSRPTGGSDGYT

j_gene: TRBJ1-5
v_gene: TRBV4-1
CDR3aa: ASSRRQGDSNQPQH

j_gene: TRBJ2-1
v_gene: TRBV7-3
CDR3aa: ASSRAVSSYNEQF

j_gene: TRBJ1-2
v_gene: TRBV20-1
CDR3aa: SARRDRGIYGYT

j_gene: TRBJ2-1
v_gene: TRBV4-1
CDR3aa: ASSHLQGHEQF

j_gene: TRBJ2-2
v_gene: TRBV20-1
CDR3aa: SARDGKTSSNTGELF

j_gene: TRBJ1-4
v_gene: TRBV5-1
CDR3aa: ASKKDRQFNEKLF

j_gene: TRBJ1-2
v_gene: TRBV20-1
CDR3aa: SARPYRGPSYGYT

j_gene: TRBJ2-1
v_gene: TRBV7-9
CDR3aa: ASSFRDRYNEQF

j_gene: TRBJ2-7
v_gene: TRBV29-1
CDR3aa: SVGTGGPIYEQY

j_gene: TRBJ2-2
v_gene: TRBV29-1
CDR3aa: SAIRNTGELF

j_gene: TRBJ1-1
v_gene: TRBV19
CDR3aa: ASSMAPWDRGPHGTEAF